Here is one T cell receptor beta chain with its context. The V gene end was trimmed by 7 bases and the J gene end by 1 base; junction bases not matched to a gene: 15. The CDR3 extends over 20 amino acids. CDR1 is PRHDT and CDR2 is FYEKMQ in the germline V gene (reference sequence). Sequencing was performed with immunoSEQ multiplex PCR; in TCRdb, only in-frame clones are kept and a portion is missing. The table records about 64,000 clones, roughly 90% of them present only once. This entry belongs to a study of blood T cell repertoires in COVID-19. The rearrangement links TRBV13 to TRBJ2-3; 15 nucleotides line up with TRBD2. The clonotype originates from a woman over 75 with active COVID-19. Input material: peripheral blood. The CDR3 reads CASKHGPGTSGGRGTDTQYF. CDR3 nucleotides: TGTGCCAGCAAACATGGGCCCGGGACTAGCGGGGGGAGGGGCACAGATACGCAGTATTTT.